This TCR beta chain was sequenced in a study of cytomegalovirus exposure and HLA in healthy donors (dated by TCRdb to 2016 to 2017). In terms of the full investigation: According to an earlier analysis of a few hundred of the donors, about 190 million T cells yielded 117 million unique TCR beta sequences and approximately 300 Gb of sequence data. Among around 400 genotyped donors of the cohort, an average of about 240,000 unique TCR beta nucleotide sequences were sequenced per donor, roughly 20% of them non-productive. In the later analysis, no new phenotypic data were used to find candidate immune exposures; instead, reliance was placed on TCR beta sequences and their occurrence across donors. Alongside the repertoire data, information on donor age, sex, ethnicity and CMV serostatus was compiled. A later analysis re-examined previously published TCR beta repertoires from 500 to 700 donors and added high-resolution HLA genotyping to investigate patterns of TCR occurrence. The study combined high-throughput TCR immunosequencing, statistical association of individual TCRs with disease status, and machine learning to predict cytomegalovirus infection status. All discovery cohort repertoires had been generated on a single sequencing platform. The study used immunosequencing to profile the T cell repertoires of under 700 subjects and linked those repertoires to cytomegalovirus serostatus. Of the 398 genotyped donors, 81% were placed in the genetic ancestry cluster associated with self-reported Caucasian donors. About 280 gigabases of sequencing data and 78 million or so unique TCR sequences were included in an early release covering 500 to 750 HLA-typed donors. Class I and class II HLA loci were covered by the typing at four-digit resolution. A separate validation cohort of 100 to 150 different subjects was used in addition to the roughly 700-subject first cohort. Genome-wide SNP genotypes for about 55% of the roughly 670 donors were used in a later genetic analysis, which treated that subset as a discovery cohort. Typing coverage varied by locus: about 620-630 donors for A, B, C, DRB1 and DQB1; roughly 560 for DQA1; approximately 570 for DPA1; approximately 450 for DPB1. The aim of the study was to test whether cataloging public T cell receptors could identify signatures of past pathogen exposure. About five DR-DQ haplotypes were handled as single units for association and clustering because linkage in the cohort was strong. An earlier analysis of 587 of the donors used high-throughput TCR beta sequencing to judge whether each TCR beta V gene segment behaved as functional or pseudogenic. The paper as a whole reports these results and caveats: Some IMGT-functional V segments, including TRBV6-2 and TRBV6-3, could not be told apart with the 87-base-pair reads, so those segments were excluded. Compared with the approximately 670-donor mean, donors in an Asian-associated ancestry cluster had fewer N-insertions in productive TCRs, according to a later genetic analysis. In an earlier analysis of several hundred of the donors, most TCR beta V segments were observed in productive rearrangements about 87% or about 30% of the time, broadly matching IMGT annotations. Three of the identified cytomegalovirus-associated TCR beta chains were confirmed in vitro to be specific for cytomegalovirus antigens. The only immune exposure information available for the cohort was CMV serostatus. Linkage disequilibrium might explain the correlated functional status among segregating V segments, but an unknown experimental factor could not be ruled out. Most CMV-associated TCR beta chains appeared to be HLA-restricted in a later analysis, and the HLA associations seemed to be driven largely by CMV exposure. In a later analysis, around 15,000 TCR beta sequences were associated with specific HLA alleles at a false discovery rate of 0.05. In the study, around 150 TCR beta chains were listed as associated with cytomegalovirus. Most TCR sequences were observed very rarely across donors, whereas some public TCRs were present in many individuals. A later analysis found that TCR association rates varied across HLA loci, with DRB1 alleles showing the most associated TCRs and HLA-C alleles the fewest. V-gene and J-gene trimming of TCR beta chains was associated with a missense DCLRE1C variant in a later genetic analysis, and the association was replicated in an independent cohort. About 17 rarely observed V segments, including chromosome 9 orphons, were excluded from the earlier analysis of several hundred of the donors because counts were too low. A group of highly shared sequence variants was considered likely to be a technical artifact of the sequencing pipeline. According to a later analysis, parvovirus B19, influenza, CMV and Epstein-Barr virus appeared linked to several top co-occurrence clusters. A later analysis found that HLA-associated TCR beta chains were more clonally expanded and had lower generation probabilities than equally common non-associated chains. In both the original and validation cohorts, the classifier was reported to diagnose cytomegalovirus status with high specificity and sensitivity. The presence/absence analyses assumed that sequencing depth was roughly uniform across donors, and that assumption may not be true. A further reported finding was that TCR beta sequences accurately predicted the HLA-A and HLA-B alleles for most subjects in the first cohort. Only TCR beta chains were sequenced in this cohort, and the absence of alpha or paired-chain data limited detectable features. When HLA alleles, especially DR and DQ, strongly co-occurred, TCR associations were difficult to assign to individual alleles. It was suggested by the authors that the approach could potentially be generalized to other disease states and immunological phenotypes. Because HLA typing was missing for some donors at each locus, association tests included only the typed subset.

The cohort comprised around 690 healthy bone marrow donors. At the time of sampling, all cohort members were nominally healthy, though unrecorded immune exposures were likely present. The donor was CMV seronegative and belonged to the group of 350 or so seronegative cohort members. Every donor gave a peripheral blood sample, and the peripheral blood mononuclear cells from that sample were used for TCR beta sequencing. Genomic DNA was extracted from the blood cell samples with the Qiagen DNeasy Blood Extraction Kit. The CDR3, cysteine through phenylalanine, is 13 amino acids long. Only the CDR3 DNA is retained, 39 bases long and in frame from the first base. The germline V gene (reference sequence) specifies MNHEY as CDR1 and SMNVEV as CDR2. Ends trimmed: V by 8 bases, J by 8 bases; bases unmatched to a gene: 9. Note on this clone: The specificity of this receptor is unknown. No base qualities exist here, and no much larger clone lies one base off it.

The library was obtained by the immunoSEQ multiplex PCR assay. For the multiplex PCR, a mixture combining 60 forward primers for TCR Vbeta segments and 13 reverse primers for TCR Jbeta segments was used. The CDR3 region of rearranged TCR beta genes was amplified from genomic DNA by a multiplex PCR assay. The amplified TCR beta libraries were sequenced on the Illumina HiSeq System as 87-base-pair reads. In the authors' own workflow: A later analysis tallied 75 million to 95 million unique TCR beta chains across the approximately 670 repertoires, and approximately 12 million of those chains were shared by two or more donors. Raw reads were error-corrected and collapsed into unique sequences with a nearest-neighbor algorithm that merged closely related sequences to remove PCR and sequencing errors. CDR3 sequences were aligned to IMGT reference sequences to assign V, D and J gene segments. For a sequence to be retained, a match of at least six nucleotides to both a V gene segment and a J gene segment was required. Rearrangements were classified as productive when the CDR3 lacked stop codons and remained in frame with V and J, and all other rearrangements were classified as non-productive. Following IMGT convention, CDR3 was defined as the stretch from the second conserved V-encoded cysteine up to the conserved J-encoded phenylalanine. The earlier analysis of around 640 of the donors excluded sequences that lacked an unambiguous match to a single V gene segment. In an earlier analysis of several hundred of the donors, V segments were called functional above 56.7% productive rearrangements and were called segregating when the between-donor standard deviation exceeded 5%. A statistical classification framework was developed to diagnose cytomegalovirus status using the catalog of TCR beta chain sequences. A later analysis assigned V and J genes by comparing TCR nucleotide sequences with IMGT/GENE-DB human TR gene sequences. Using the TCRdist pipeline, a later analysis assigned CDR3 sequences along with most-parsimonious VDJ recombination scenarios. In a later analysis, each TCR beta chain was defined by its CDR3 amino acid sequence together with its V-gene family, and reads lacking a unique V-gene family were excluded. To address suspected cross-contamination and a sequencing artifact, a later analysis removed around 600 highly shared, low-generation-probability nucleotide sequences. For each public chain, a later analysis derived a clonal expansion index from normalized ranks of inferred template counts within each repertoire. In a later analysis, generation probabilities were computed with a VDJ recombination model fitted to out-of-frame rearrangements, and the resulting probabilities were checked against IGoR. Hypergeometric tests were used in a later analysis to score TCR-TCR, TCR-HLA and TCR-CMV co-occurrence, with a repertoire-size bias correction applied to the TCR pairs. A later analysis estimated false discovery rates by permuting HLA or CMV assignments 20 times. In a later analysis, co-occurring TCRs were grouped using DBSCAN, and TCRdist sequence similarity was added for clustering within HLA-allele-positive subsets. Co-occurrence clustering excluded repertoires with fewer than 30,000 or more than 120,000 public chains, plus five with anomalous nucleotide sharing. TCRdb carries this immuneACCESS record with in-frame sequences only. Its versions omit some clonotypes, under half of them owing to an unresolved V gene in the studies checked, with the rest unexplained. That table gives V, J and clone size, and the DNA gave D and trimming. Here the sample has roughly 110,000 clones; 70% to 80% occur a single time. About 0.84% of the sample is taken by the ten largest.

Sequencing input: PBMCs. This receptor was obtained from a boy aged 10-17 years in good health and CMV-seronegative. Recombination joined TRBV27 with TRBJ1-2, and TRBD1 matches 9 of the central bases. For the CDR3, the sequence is CASRLQGAGGYTF. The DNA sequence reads TGTGCCAGCCGCCTACAGGGGGCGGGAGGCTACACCTTC.